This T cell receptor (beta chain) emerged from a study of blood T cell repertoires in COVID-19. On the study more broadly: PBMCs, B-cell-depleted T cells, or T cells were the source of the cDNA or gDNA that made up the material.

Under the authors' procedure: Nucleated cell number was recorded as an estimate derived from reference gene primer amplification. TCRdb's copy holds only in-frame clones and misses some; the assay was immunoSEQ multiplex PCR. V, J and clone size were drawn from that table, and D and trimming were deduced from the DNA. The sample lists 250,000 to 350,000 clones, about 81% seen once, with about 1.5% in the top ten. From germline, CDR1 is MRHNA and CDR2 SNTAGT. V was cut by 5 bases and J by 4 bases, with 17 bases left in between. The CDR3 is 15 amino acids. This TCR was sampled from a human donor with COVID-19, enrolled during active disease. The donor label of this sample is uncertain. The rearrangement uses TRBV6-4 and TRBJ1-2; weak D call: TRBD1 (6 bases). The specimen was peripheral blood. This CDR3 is CASSPLGGQSYGYTF. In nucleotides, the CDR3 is TGTGCCAGCAGTCCTCTGGGGGGGCAGTCCTATGGCTACACCTTC.